Below, 16 T cell receptor beta chains from the same sample are listed, as sequenced in a study of blood T cell repertoires in COVID-19. The data were produced by immunoSEQ multiplex PCR, yet TCRdb's version contains in-frame clones alone and is incomplete. The repertoire holds approximately 250,000 clones, with roughly 80% as singletons. The sequencing sample was made of peripheral blood. Every receptor here comes from a woman between 50 and 59 years old with acute or convalescent COVID-19.

The chain uses TRBV28 and TRBJ1-1; TRBD1 might be the D (5 bases). V was cut by 5 bases and J by 5 bases, with 15 bases left in between. This CDR3 is 14 amino acids long. CDR1 and CDR2 from the germline V gene are MDHEN and SYDVKM. The CDR3 region is CASSRAGRETEAFF. CDR3 DNA: TGTGCCAGCAGTCGCGCAGGGAGGGAGACTGAAGCTTTCTTT.

The chain links TRBV2 to TRBJ1-4; D remains unclear. This CDR3 comprises 12 residues. V lost 5 bases and J lost 8, with 9 bases in between. CDR1 and CDR2 from the germline V gene are SNHLY and FYNNEI. CDR3 nucleotides: TGTGCCAGCAGTTCGCACATAGAAAAACTGTTTTTT. It yields the protein CASSSHIEKLFF.

The V and J genes are TRBV5-5 and TRBJ1-4; D remains ambiguous. Trimming shortened V by 0 bases and J by 0 bases, and 9 bases separated the two germline ends. CDR3 length: 16 residues. Germline CDR1 is SGHKS and CDR2 is YYEKEE (reference sequence). The CDR3 spells CASSLAYGATNEKLFF. CDR3 in DNA: TGTGCCAGCAGCTTGGCCTATGGTGCAACTAATGAAAAACTGTTTTTT.

This clone was seen just once. This chain connects TRBV6-5 to TRBJ1-4; 7 bases agree with TRBD1. V trimming: 7 bases; J trimming: 5 bases; junction bases outside the gene matches: 10. The CDR3 totals 15 residues. From germline, CDR1 is MNHEY and CDR2 SVGAGI. This chain's CDR3 is CASTRRTGQNEKLFF. CDR3 nucleotides: TGTGCCAGCACCAGACGGACAGGACAAAATGAAAAACTGTTTTTT.

V usage is TRBV4-2 and J usage is TRBJ2-2, with 8 bases lining up with TRBD2. J lost 7 bases, V lost 0 bases, and 4 bases had no gene match. The CDR3 contains 15 residues. CDR1 is LGHNA and CDR2 is YNFKEQ in the germline V gene. In DNA form, the CDR3 reads TGTGCCAGCAGCCAAGAAGGGACTAGGGACGGGGAGCTGTTTTTT. The encoded protein is CASSQEGTRDGELFF.

The genes are TRBV19 and TRBJ1-4, with unresolved D. Trimming shortened V by 3 bases and J by 4 bases, and 9 bases separated the two germline ends. CDR1 and CDR2 (germline): LNHDA, SQIVND (reference sequence). CDR3 length: 14 residues. The CDR3 nucleotides read TGTGCCAGTAGTATTCGAACTAATAATGAAAAACTGTTTTTT. Translating it yields CASSIRTNNEKLFF.

The chain is built from TRBV24-1 and TRBJ1-2; 8 bases agree with TRBD1. The trim removed 2 bases at V and 6 bases at J, leaving 4 bases unmatched. The CDR3 is 14 residues long. Per the germline V gene, CDR1 is KGHDR and CDR2 is SFDVKD. The CDR3: CATSDSDRGNGYTF. The CDR3 DNA is TGTGCCACCAGTGATTCCGACAGGGGTAATGGCTACACCTTC.

The V and J genes are TRBV7-8 and TRBJ1-2; TRBD1 aligns across 8 bases. The ends lost 5 bases at V and 0 bases at J; junction bases unmatched: 2. This CDR3 is 14 amino acids long. Per germline, CDR1 SGHVS and CDR2 FQNEAQ. Written as DNA, the CDR3 is TGTGCCAGCAGCGAACAGGGGGCTAACTATGGCTACACCTTC. It is translated as CASSEQGANYGYTF.

This chain joins TRBV7-2 and TRBJ2-5; 10 bases align to TRBD2. The V gene's germline CDR1 is SGHTA and CDR2 FQGNSA. Losses at the gene ends were 6 bases for V and 4 bases for J; bases not matched to a gene: 14. The length of the CDR3 is 17 residues. CDR3 nucleotide sequence: TGTGCCAGCAGAGGACCGAACAGCGGGGGGGCCGGAGAGACCCAGTACTTC. This gives the protein CASRGPNSGGAGETQYF.

This clone was counted between two and nine times. The J gene is TRBJ2-1, the V gene TRBV24-1; D unresolved. The V gene's germline CDR1 is KGHDR and CDR2 SFDVKD. The germline V and J ends were trimmed by 3 bases and 6 bases, with 5 bases remaining between them. This CDR3 has 12 amino acids. This CDR3 is CATSDVSNEQFF. The CDR3 DNA reads TGTGCCACCAGTGATGTCAGCAATGAGCAGTTCTTC.

This chain uses TRBV2 with TRBJ2-1; the D gene is possibly TRBD2 (5 bases). Per the germline V gene, CDR1 is SNHLY and CDR2 is FYNNEI. There are 14 residues in the CDR3. V was pared by 7 bases and J by 4 bases, with 14 bases between. CDR3 amino acids: CASKEAGVYNEQFF. The CDR3 DNA sequence: TGTGCCAGCAAAGAGGCGGGTGTATACAATGAGCAGTTCTTC.

This clone has just one count. This chain connects TRBV5-6 to TRBJ2-5; D is perhaps TRBD1 (5 bases). The CDR3 loop spans 14 amino acids. The V end lost 0 bases, the J end lost 5 bases, and 11 bases lay between the germline ends. Germline V gene lookup returns CDR1 SGHDT and CDR2 YYEEEE. The CDR3 loop is CASSLAGSRETQYF. CDR3 sequence (DNA): TGTGCCAGCAGCTTGGCAGGGTCGCGTGAGACCCAGTACTTC.

The chain is built from TRBV5-6 and TRBJ1-5; D may be TRBD1 (5 bases). The CDR3 covers 15 residues. The ends were cut back, 1 base at V and 4 bases at J, with 12 bases in the middle. Germline V gives CDR1 SGHDT, CDR2 YYEEEE. In DNA, the CDR3 is TGTGCCAGCAGCTTGTGGGGGGGAATTAATCAGCCCCAGCATTTT. Translated, it gives CASSLWGGINQPQHF. Full variable domain (missing parts from reference TRBV5-6 and TRBJ1-5): DAGVTQSPTHLIKTRGQQVTLRCSPKSGHDTVSWYQQALGQGPQFIFQYYEEEERQRGNFPDRFSGHQFPNYSSELNVNALLLGDSALYLCASSLWGGINQPQHFGDGTRLSIL.

This rearrangement joins TRBV5-1 to TRBJ2-1; tentatively, D is TRBD2 (8 bases). Germline V lookup: CDR1 SGHRS, CDR2 YFSETQ. This CDR3 is 14 amino acids long. Trimming removed 2 bases at V and 9 bases at J, with 15 bases between. CDR3 sequence: CASSLGQAGGEQFF. In DNA, the CDR3 is TGCGCCAGCAGCTTAGGACAGGCGGGAGGTGAGCAGTTCTTC.

CDR3 DNA: TGCGCCACCGTGTGGGTTCTCGAAGGGGGTCGATCCGAGCAGTACTTC. Its translation: CATVWVLEGGRSEQYF. The genes are TRBV10-2 and TRBJ2-7; possibly TRBD1 for D (6 bases). The CDR3 is 16 amino acids. The ends were cut back, 10 bases at V and 6 bases at J, with 28 bases in the middle. Germline loops: CDR1 WSHSY, CDR2 SAAADI.

The J gene is TRBJ1-5, the V gene TRBV6-5, with TRBD1 matching over 9 bases. Trimming cost V 8 bases and J 0 bases; bases outside gene matches: 5. The CDR3 sequence is 15 residues long. Germline CDR1 is MNHEY and CDR2 is SVGAGI. For the CDR3, the DNA is TGTGCCAGCCAACAGGGGGCAATTAGCAATCAGCCCCAGCATTTT. It encodes CASQQGAISNQPQHF.